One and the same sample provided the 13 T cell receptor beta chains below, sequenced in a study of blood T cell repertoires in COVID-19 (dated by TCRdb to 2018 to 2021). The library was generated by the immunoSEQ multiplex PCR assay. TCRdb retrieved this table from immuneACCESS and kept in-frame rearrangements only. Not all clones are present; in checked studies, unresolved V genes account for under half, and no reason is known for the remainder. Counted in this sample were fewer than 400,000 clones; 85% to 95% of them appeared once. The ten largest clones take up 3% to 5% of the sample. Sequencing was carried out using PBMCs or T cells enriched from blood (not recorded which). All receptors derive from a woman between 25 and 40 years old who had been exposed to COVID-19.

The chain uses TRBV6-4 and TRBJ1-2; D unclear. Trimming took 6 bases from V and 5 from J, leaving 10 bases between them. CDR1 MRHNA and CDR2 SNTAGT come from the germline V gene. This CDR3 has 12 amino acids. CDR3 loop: CASRDHRYGYTF. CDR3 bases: TGTGCCAGCAGGGACCACAGATATGGCTACACCTTC.

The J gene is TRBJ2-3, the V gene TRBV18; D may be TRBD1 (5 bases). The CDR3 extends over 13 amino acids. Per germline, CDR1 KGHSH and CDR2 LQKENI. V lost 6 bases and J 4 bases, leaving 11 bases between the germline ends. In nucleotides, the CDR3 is TGTGCCAGCTCGTTCAGGGTTGCAGATACGCAGTATTTT. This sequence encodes CASSFRVADTQYF.

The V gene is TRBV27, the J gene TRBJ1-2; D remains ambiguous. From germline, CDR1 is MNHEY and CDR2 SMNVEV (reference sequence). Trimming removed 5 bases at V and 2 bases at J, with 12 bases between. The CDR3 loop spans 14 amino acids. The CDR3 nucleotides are TGTGCCAGCAGTGCCACTAGCTTGAACTATGGCTACACCTTC. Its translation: CASSATSLNYGYTF.

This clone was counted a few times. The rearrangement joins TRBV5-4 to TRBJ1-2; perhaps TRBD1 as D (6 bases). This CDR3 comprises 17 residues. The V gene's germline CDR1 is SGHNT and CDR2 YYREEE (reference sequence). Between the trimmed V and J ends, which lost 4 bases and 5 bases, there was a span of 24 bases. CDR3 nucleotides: TGTGCCAGCAGCCTGGGGGGGCCCCTTACTATCCCGTATGGCTACACCTTC. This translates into CASSLGGPLTIPYGYTF.

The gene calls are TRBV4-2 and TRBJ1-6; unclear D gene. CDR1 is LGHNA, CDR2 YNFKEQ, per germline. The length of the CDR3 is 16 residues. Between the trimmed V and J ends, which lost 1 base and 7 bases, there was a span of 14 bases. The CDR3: CASSQALTGGNSPLHF. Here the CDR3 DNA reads TGTGCCAGCAGCCAAGCCCTCACTGGCGGGAATTCACCCCTCCACTTT.

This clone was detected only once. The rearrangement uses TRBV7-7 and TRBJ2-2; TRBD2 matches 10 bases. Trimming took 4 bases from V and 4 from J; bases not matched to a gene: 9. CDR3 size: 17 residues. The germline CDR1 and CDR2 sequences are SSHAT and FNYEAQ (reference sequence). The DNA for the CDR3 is TGTGCCAGCAGCTCCACGGGACTAGCGAGATCCACCGGGGAGCTGTTTTTT. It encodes CASSSTGLARSTGELFF.

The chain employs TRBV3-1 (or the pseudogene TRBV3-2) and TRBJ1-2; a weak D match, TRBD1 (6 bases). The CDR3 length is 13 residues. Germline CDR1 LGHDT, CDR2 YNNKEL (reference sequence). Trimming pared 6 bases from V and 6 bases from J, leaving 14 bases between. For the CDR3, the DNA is TGTGCCAGCAGTCTCGACAGGAGCAATGGCTACACCTTC. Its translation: CASSLDRSNGYTF.

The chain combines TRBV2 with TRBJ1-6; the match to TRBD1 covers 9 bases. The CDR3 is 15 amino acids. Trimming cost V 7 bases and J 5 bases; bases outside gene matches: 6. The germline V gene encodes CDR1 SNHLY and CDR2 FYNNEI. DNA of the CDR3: TGTGCCAGCATGGACAGGGGCCGGAATAATTCACCCCTCCACTTT. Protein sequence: CASMDRGRNNSPLHF.

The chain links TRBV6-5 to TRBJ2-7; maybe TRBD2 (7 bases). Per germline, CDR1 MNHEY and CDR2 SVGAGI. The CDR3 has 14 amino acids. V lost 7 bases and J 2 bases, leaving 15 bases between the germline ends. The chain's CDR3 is CASTPRGGTYEQYF. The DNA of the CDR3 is TGTGCCAGCACCCCGAGGGGGGGGACCTACGAGCAGTACTTC.

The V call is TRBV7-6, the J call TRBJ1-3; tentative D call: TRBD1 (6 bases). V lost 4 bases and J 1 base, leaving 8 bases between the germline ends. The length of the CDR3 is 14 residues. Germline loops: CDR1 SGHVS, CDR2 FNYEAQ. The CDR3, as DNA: TGTGCCAGCAGCTCCGGGACATCTGGAAACACCATATATTTT. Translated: CASSSGTSGNTIYF.

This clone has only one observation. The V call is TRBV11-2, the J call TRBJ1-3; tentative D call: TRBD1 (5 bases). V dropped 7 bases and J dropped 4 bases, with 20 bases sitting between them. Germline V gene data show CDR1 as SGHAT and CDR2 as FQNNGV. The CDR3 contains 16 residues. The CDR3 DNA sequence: TGTGCCAGCACCTCGGAGGGCAGGGCAGGAGGAAACACCATATATTTT. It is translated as CASTSEGRAGGNTIYF.

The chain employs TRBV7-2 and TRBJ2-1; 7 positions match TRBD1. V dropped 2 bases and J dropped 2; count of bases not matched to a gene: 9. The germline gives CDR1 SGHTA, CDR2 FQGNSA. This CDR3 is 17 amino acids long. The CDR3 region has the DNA TGTGCCAGCAGCTTACGAACAGGGGAAGGGGCCTACAATGAGCAGTTCTTC. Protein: CASSLRTGEGAYNEQFF.

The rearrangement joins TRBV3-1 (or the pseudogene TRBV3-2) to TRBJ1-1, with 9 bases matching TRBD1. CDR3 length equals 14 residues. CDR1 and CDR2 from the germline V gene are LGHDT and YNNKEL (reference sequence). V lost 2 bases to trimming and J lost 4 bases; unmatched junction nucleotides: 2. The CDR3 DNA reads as TGTGCCAGCAGCCAAATACAGGGGGCCACTGAAGCTTTCTTT. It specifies CASSQIQGATEAFF.